The clone carrying this TCR beta chain came up a few times. Its specificity is not known. The data are from a study of T cells after yellow fever vaccination. Notes on the study in general: By day 5 rather than day 15, the secondary response had peaked, though it was weaker.

J was trimmed by 3 bases and V by 1 base; bases with no gene match: 2. CDR3 length: 13 amino acids. CDR1 and CDR2 (germline): DFQATT, SNEGSKA (reference sequence). UMIs were added to TCR cDNA along with a universal primer site when it was made by 5'RACE template switching. TCRdb called the 5' RACE reads again in MiXCR, with one record for every CDR3 protein. The sample records hundreds of thousands of distinct CDR3 sequences, approximately 15% being singletons. The TCR sequence derives from a man aged 25-40 years who received the YFV17D yellow fever vaccine. Sequenced here: PBMCs, sampled on the day of the yellow fever booster vaccination. This rearrangement joins TRBV20-1 to TRBJ2-7; 8 nucleotides align to TRBD1. The CDR3 protein is CSARGTGIYEQYF. The CDR3 DNA is TGCAGTGCTAGAGGGACAGGGATCTACGAGCAGTACTTC.